These 14 T cell receptor beta chains came from one sample sequenced in a study of blood T cells in healthy people across ages. Sample-barcoded 5' priming and a J-beta primer mix drove a second PCR of roughly 7 to 11 cycles. TCRdb called the 5' RACE reads again in MiXCR, with one record for every CDR3 protein. Among 730,000 or so distinct CDR3 sequences listed, roughly 43% were seen once. The sequencing input was blood. Every receptor here comes from an elderly man in good health.

This clonotype was counted a few times. The chain joins TRBV5-4 to TRBJ2-1; 13 positions match TRBD2. CDR1 is SGHNT and CDR2 is YYREEE in the germline V gene (reference sequence). The V gene end was trimmed by 0 bases and the J gene end by 4 bases; junction bases not matched to a gene: 4. This CDR3 region has 17 residues. CDR3 sequence reads: CASSLAWTSGGYNEQFF. CDR3 sequence (DNA): TGTGCCAGCAGCTTGGCCTGGACTAGCGGGGGATACAATGAGCAGTTCTTC.

This clonotype occurred a few times. The J gene is TRBJ2-5, the V gene TRBV3-1; D not resolved. There are 14 residues in the CDR3. Trimming cost V 4 bases and J 2 bases, with 11 bases left between them. Germline V gene lookup returns CDR1 LGHDT and CDR2 YNNKEL (reference sequence). CDR3 coding DNA: TGTGCCAGCAGCCTAAATTTCGGGCAAGAGACCCAGTACTTC. Protein: CASSLNFGQETQYF.

A word on this clonotype: A read error may be the cause here, since a much bigger clone is one base away. The chain uses TRBV7-9 and TRBJ1-4; D is perhaps TRBD1 (6 bases). The V end lost 5 bases, the J end lost 6 bases, and 13 bases lay between the germline ends. The CDR3 has 14 residues. Germline lookup yields CDR1 SEHNR and CDR2 FQNEAQ (reference sequence). CDR3 amino acids: CASSRLRGDEKLFF. The CDR3 DNA reads as TGTGCCAGCAGCCGCCTCAGGGGAGATGAAAAACTGTTTTTT.

This clonotype was seen at least ten times. This chain connects TRBV28 to TRBJ2-2; D unresolved. The V gene lost 6 bases and the J gene lost 3 bases, with 5 bases spanning the gap. This CDR3 has 12 amino acids. The germline V gene encodes CDR1 MDHEN and CDR2 SYDVKM. The CDR3 spells CASRGYTGELFF. The DNA for the CDR3 is TGTGCCAGCAGGGGGTACACCGGGGAGCTGTTTTTT.

The gene calls are TRBV7-2 and TRBJ2-5, with 8 bases identical to TRBD2. V dropped 4 bases and J dropped 7; count of bases not matched to a gene: 5. Germline assignment: CDR1 SGHTA and CDR2 FQGNSA. This CDR3 has 13 residues. Here the CDR3 reads CASSSGLGVTQYF. The CDR3 nucleotides are TGTGCCAGCAGCTCGGGACTAGGGGTGACCCAGTACTTC.

The J gene is TRBJ2-7, the V gene TRBV28; 15 bases are shared with TRBD2. The CDR3 is 16 amino acids. Germline values: CDR1 MDHEN, CDR2 SYDVKM. Unmatched junction bases numbered 6, after V lost 2 bases and J lost 7 bases. The CDR3 nucleotides read TGTGCCAGCAGTTTAGGACTAGCGGGAGGGCTGAGGGAGCAGTACTTC. It translates to CASSLGLAGGLREQYF.

This chain joins TRBV28 and TRBJ2-7; D is uncertain. CDR1 and CDR2 from the germline V gene are MDHEN and SYDVKM. Trimming cost V 6 bases and J 0 bases, with 6 bases left between them. The CDR3 runs 12 residues. CDR3 protein: CASRKGSYEQYF. CDR3 coding DNA: TGTGCCAGCAGAAAGGGCTCCTACGAGCAGTACTTC.

CDR3 sequence reads: CASSLDGQGEQPQHF. The CDR3 DNA is TGCGCCAGCAGCTTGGATGGACAGGGGGAACAGCCCCAGCATTTT. The V and J genes are TRBV5-1 and TRBJ1-5, with 10 nucleotides matching TRBD1. CDR1 is SGHRS, CDR2 YFSETQ, per germline. This CDR3 is 15 amino acids long. V lost 0 bases to trimming and J lost 7 bases; unmatched junction nucleotides: 4.

In this sample, this clonotype turned up once. A much more abundant neighbour one base away suggests this may be a read error. The chain uses TRBV5-1 and TRBJ2-3; D might be TRBD1 or TRBD2, each matching 5 bases. The CDR3 spans 15 residues. Looked up from germline, CDR1 is SGHRS and CDR2 is YFSETQ. V dropped 4 bases and J dropped 2 bases, with 14 bases sitting between them. CDR3 coding DNA: TGCGCCAGCAGCATCGGGGCAGTTGACACAGATACGCAGTATTTT. It translates to CASSIGAVDTDTQYF.

This clonotype came up a few times. This chain joins TRBV9 and TRBJ2-5; D is unresolved. The V gene lost 4 bases and the J gene lost 4 bases, with 17 bases spanning the gap. Germline loops: CDR1 SGDLS, CDR2 YYNGEE. There are 15 residues in the CDR3. In DNA, the CDR3 is TGTGCCAGCAGCTCTCGTACCATGAGTGGAGAGACCCAGTACTTC. The encoded protein is CASSSRTMSGETQYF. Variable domain in full (rest from reference TRBV9 and TRBJ2-5): DSGVTQTPKHLITATGQRVTLRCSPRSGDLSVYWYQQSLDQGLQFLIQYYNGEERAKGNILERFSAQQFPDLHSELNLSSLELGDSALYFCASSSRTMSGETQYFGPGTRLLVL.

This clonotype has a handful of counts. V usage is TRBV11-2 and J usage is TRBJ2-2, with D unclear. This CDR3 region has 16 residues. Germline V gene lookup returns CDR1 SGHAT and CDR2 FQNNGV. Trimming removed 5 bases at V and 5 bases at J, with 18 bases between. The CDR3 region is CASSPLGSLGTGELFF. The CDR3, as DNA: TGTGCCAGCAGCCCCCTCGGGTCCTTGGGAACCGGGGAGCTGTTTTTT.

This clonotype was counted only a few times. This rearrangement joins TRBV29-1 to TRBJ2-3, with D unresolved. Trimming stripped 3 bases from V and 6 bases from J, with 13 bases between. The CDR3 runs to 13 residues. The germline V gene encodes CDR1 SQVTM and CDR2 ANQGSEA. CDR3 region: CSVEWAAADTQYF. The CDR3 DNA is TGCAGCGTTGAGTGGGCGGCTGCGGATACGCAGTATTTT.

At least ten counts were recorded for this clonotype. The V gene is TRBV7-2, the J gene TRBJ2-5, with D unresolved. V was cut by 5 bases and J by 2 bases, with 12 bases left in between. CDR3 length: 14 amino acids. Per the germline V gene, CDR1 is SGHTA and CDR2 is FQGNSA. CDR3 DNA: TGTGCCAGCAGCGCCGGCGGTTCGCAAGAGACCCAGTACTTC. Protein product: CASSAGGSQETQYF.

The V and J genes are TRBV7-9 and TRBJ2-7, with 7 bases aligning to TRBD2. This CDR3 comprises 16 residues. Per germline, CDR1 SEHNR and CDR2 FQNEAQ (reference sequence). Losses at the gene ends were 1 base for V and 7 bases for J; bases not matched to a gene: 13. This CDR3 reads CASSLGGGSFGNEQYF. As DNA, the CDR3 is TGTGCCAGCAGCTTAGGTGGCGGGAGTTTTGGCAATGAGCAGTACTTC.